One sample yielded the 8 T cell receptor beta chains listed below, sequenced in a study of T cell responses to AZD1222 COVID-19 vaccine. Only in-frame clones appear in the TCRdb table, and some are missing; sequencing was by immunoSEQ multiplex PCR. Among some 71,000 clones listed, about four fifths were seen once. Source: peripheral blood, taken on day 0 of AZD1222 vaccination. Source of these receptors: an adult in good health.

The chain uses TRBV30 and TRBJ1-4, with D perhaps TRBD1 (6 bases). This CDR3 spans 13 amino acids. Germline CDR1 is GTSNPN and CDR2 is SVGIG (reference sequence). V was clipped by 4 bases and J by 8 bases, with 14 bases between them. CDR3 bases: TGTGCCTGGAACAGGGAAACAGAGGAAAAACTGTTTTTT. Protein: CAWNRETEEKLFF.

The V gene is TRBV19, the J gene TRBJ1-1; 8 bases agree with TRBD1. This CDR3 has 14 amino acids. Germline-derived CDR1 and CDR2 are LNHDA and SQIVND (reference sequence). After removal of 5 bases from V and 1 base from J, the junction contained 3 bases not matched to a gene. The CDR3 sequence: CASSHDRGNTEAFF. Here the CDR3 DNA reads TGTGCCAGTAGTCACGACAGGGGGAACACTGAAGCTTTCTTT. Full variable domain (outside the CDR3, taken from reference TRBV19 and TRBJ1-1): DGGITQSPKYLFRKEGQNVTLSCEQNLNHDAMYWYRQDPGQGLRLIYYSQIVNDFQKGDIAEGYSVSREKKESFPLTVTSAQKNPTAFYLCASSHDRGNTEAFFGQGTRLTVV.

This clone showed up just once. The chain is built from TRBV18 and TRBJ1-5; unclear D gene. Germline CDR1 is KGHSH and CDR2 is LQKENI. V was shortened by 6 bases and J by 5 bases, with 11 bases between the two germline ends. The CDR3 length is 13 residues. The DNA for the CDR3 is TGTGCCAGCTCGCCAAAACCGGATCAGCCCCAGCATTTT. It is translated as CASSPKPDQPQHF.

The chain combines TRBV15 with TRBJ1-6; D ambiguous. The CDR3 runs 17 residues. Germline CDR1 is LNHNV and CDR2 is YYDKDF (reference sequence). The V end lost 0 bases, the J end lost 11 bases, and 20 bases lay between the germline ends. CDR3 nucleotides: TGTGCCACCAGCAGAGATTTATCTGGCCGATTCTTACCACCCCTCCACTTT. Its translation is CATSRDLSGRFLPPLHF.

The chain is built from TRBV4-1 and TRBJ2-3, with no clear D. This CDR3 comprises 15 residues. Germline-derived CDR1 and CDR2 are MGHRA and YSYEKL. The V gene lost 1 base and the J gene lost 5 bases, with 13 bases spanning the gap. The CDR3 DNA is TGCGCCAGCAGCCAAGGATGGTCAACGGAAGATACGCAGTATTTT. This translates into CASSQGWSTEDTQYF.

The table lists this clone with a few counts. This chain uses TRBV4-1 with TRBJ2-3; D unclear. V was shortened by 1 base and J by 4 bases, with 15 bases between the two germline ends. CDR1 is MGHRA and CDR2 is YSYEKL in the germline V gene. CDR3 length: 16 residues. The CDR3 loop reads CASSQANLMDPDTQYF. For the CDR3, the DNA is TGCGCCAGCAGCCAAGCAAATCTTATGGATCCAGATACGCAGTATTTT.

The V call is TRBV10-3, the J call TRBJ2-1; 9 bases are shared with TRBD2. Germline V gene lookup returns CDR1 ENHRY and CDR2 SYGVKD. This CDR3 has 15 residues. J lost 7 bases, V lost 8 bases, and 12 bases had no gene match. The CDR3 DNA is TGTGCCATCCAGGGGCTAGCGGGGAGTAAAAATGAGCAGTTCTTC. This translates into CAIQGLAGSKNEQFF.

V gene TRBV7-9 combines with J gene TRBJ1-4, with 9 bases fitting TRBD1. The V gene's germline CDR1 is SEHNR and CDR2 FQNEAQ (reference sequence). The CDR3 runs to 16 residues. V lost 1 base to trimming and J lost 6 bases; unmatched junction nucleotides: 6. CDR3 bases: TGTGCCAGCAGCTTAGATCCGGGACAGGGTGATGAAAAACTGTTTTTT. Its protein product is CASSLDPGQGDEKLFF.